The clone carrying this T cell receptor beta chain turned up a few times. Assignment of participants to cohorts was predicated upon participant-reported clinical history. The source of the sample is a study of blood T cell repertoires in COVID-19. Study-level information: Sources were T cells, B-cell-depleted T cells, or PBMCs; the material itself was cDNA or gDNA.

TCRdb keeps only in-frame clones here, not all; method: immunoSEQ multiplex PCR. In the table there are approximately 190,000 clones, around 84% of which are singletons. CDR1 and CDR2 from the germline V gene are MNHEY and SMNVEV (reference sequence). The CDR3 totals 12 residues. J gave up 7 bases and V 6 bases, and 4 bases lay outside the gene matches. The J gene is TRBJ1-2, the V gene TRBV27; 8 bases line up with TRBD1. The sample consisted of PBMCs or T cells enriched from blood (not recorded which). The TCR was taken from a woman in her 30s who had been exposed to COVID-19. The CDR3 loop is CASSPGGFGYTF. The CDR3 DNA sequence: TGTGCCAGCAGCCCAGGGGGCTTTGGCTACACCTTC.